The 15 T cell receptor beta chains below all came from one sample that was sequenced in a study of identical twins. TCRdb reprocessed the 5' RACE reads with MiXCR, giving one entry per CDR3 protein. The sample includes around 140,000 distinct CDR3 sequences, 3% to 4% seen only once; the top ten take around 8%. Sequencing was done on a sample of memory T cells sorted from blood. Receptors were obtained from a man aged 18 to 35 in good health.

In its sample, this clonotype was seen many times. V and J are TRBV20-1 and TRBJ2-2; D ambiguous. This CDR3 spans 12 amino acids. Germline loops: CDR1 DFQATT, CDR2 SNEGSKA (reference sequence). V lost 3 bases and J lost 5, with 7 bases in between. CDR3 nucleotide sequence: TGCAGTGCTAGCCAGCCTACCGGGGAGCTGTTTTTT. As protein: CSASQPTGELFF.

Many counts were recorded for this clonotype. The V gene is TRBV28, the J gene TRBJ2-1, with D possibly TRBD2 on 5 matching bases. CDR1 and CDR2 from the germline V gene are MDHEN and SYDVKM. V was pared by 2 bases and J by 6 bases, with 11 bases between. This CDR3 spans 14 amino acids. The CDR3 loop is CASSLPQRTNEQFF. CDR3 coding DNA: TGTGCCAGCAGTTTACCCCAGCGGACCAATGAGCAGTTCTTC.

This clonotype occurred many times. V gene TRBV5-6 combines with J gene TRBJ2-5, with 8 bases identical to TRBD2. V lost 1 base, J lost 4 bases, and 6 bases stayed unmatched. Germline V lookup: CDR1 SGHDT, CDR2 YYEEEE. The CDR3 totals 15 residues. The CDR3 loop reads CASSLSAGASETQYF. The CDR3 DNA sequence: TGTGCCAGCAGCTTGTCAGCGGGAGCTTCAGAGACCCAGTACTTC. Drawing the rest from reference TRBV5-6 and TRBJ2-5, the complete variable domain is DAGVTQSPTHLIKTRGQQVTLRCSPKSGHDTVSWYQQALGQGPQFIFQYYEEEERQRGNFPDRFSGHQFPNYSSELNVNALLLGDSALYLCASSLSAGASETQYFGPGTRLLVL.

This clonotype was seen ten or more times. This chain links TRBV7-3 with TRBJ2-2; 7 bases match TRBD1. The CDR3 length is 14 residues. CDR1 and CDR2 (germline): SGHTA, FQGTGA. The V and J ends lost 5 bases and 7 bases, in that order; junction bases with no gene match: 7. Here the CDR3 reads CASSPGQYSGELFF. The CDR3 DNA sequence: TGTGCCAGCAGCCCGGGACAGTATAGCGGGGAGCTGTTTTTT.

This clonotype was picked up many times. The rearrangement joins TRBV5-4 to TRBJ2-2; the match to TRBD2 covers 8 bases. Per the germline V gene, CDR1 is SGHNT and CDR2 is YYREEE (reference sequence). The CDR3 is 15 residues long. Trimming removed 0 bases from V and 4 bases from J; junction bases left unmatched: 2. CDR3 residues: CASSLGAGVTGELFF. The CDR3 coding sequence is TGTGCCAGCAGCTTGGGAGCGGGAGTCACCGGGGAGCTGTTTTTT.

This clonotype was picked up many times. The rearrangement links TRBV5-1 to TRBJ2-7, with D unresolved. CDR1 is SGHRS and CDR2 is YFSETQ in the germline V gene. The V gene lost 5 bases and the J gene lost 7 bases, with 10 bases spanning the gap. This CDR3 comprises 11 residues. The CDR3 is CASRSTLEQYF. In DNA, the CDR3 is TGCGCCAGCAGATCAACACTTGAGCAGTACTTC.

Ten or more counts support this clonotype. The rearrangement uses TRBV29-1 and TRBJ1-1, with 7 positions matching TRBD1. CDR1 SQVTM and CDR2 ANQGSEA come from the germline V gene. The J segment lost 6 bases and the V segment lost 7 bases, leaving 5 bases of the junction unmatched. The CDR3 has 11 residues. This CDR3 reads CSALGTAEAFF. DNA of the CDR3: TGCAGCGCCCTTGGGACAGCTGAAGCTTTCTTT.

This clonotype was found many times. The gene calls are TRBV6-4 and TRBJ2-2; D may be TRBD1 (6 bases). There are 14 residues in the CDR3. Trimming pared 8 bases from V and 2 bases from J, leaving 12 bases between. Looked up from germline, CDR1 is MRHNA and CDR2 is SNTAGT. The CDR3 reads CASGQGTNTGELFF. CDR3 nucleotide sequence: TGTGCCAGCGGTCAAGGGACAAACACCGGGGAGCTGTTTTTT.

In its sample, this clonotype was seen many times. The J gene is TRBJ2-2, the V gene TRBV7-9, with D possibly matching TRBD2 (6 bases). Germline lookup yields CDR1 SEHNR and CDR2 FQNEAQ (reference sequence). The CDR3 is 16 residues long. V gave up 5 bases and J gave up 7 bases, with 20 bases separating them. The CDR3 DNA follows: TGTGCCAGCAGCCCCAGCCTGGGACTCATTATCGGGGAGCTGTTTTTT. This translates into CASSPSLGLIIGELFF.

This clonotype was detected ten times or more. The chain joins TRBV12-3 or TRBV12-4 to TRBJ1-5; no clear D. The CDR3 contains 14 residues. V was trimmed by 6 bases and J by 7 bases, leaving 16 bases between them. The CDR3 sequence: CASSIRERPQPQHF. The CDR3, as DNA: TGTGCCAGCAGCATCAGAGAAAGGCCGCAGCCCCAGCATTTT.

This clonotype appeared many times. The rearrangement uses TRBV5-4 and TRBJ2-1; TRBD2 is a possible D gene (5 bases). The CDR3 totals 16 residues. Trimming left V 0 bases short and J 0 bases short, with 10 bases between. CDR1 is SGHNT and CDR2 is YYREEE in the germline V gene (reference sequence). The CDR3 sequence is CASSLGLSGSYNEQFF. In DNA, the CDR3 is TGTGCCAGCAGCTTGGGTCTGAGCGGCTCCTACAATGAGCAGTTCTTC.

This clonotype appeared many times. The CDR3 is CASSPQNPDTQYF. CDR3 DNA sequence: TGTGCCAGCAGCCCACAGAATCCGGATACGCAGTATTTT. The chain has TRBV6-6 and TRBJ2-3; D not resolved. CDR3 length: 13 residues. The germline gives CDR1 MNHNY, CDR2 SVGAGI (reference sequence). V gave up 6 bases and J gave up 6 bases, with 13 bases separating them.

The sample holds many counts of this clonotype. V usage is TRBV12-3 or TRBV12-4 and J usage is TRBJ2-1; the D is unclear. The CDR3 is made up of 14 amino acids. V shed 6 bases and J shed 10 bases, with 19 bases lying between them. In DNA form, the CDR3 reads TGTGCCAGCAGAACCGGGTCCAACGACGGGGAGCAGTTCTTC. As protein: CASRTGSNDGEQFF.

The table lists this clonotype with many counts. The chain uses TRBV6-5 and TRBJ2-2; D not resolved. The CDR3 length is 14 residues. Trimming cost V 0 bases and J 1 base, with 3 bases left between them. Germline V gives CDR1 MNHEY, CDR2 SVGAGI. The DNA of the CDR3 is TGTGCCAGCAGTTACTCCCAGAACACCGGGGAGCTGTTTTTT. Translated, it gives CASSYSQNTGELFF.

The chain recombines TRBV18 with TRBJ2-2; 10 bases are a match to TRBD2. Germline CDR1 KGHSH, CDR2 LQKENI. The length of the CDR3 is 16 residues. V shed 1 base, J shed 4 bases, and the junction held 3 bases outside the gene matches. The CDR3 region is CASSPLPSGSTGELFF. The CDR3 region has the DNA TGTGCCAGCTCACCACTTCCTAGCGGGAGCACCGGGGAGCTGTTTTTT.